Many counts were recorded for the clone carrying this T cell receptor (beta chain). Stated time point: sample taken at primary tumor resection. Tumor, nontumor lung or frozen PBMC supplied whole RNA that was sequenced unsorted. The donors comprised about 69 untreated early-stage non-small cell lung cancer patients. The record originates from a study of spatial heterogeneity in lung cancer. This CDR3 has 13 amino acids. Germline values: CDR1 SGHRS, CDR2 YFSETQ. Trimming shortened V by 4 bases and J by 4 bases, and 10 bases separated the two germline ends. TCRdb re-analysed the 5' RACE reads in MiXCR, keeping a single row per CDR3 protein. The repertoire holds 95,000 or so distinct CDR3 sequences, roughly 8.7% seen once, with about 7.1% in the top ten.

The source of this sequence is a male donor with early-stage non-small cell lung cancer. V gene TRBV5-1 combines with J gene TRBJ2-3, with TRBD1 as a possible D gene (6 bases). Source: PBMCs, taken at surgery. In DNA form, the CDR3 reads TGCGCCAGCAGCCCTACAGGGCCAGATACGCAGTATTTT. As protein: CASSPTGPDTQYF.